The 8 T cell receptor beta chains listed next were all sequenced from one sample in a study of metastatic and nonmetastatic thyroid tumors. The entire patient cohort was treatment-naive prior to thyroid surgery. From the PCR reads, TCRdb re-called clones with MiXCR. Of 23,000 or so clones in the sample, more than 20% were seen once. The sequenced sample was tumor tissue. Every receptor here comes from a male donor with papillary thyroid cancer or a benign thyroid nodule (not recorded which). Some clones in this sample may be carry-over from other donors' samples.

For this clone: This could be a read error, since a much larger clone is one nucleotide away. This sequence joins TRBV7-4 and TRBJ2-3; D is ambiguous. The germline V gene has CDR1 SGHVT and CDR2 SQSDAQ. This CDR3 is built from 14 residues. CDR3 amino acids: CASSLGVGIDTQYF. The CDR3 DNA sequence: TGTGCCAGTAGCTTAGGTGTGGGTATAGATACGCAGTATTTT. Filled out from reference TRBV7-4 and TRBJ2-3, the complete variable domain reads GAGVSQSPRYKVAKRGRDVALRCDSISGHVTLYWYRQTLGQGSEVLTYSQSDAQRDKSGRPSGRFSAERPERSVSTLKIQRTEQGDSAVYLCASSLGVGIDTQYFGPGTRLTVL.

The chain combines TRBV9 with TRBJ2-7; either TRBD1 or TRBD2 may fit D (6 bases each). CDR3 size: 15 residues. Germline V gives CDR1 SGDLS, CDR2 YYNGEE. V lost 4 bases and J 3 bases, leaving 17 bases between the germline ends. CDR3 sequence (DNA): TGTGCCAGCAGCCCAATGGCTAGGGGGGTCTACGAGCAGTACTTC. Its protein is CASSPMARGVYEQYF. Based on the CDR3 plus reference TRBV9 and TRBJ2-7, the full variable domain is DSGVTQTPKHLITATGQRVTLRCSPRSGDLSVYWYQQSLDQGLQFLIQYYNGEERAKGNILERFSAQQFPDLHSELNLSSLELGDSALYFCASSPMARGVYEQYFGPGTRLTVT.

In its sample, this clone was seen many times. The chain is built from TRBV7-9 and TRBJ1-1; D not certain. Germline CDR1 reads SEHNR; CDR2 reads FQNEAQ (reference sequence). This CDR3 has 14 residues. Trimming stripped 5 bases from V and 0 bases from J, with 10 bases between. CDR3: CASSAPTVNTEAFF. The CDR3 DNA follows: TGTGCCAGCAGCGCCCCGACGGTGAACACTGAAGCTTTCTTT.

For this clone: Since a much larger clone is just one base distant, this may be a read error. The chain links TRBV5-8 to TRBJ1-1; 9 positions match TRBD1. The CDR3 contains 15 residues. With 2 bases clipped from V and 5 bases from J, the junction kept 7 bases outside the gene matches. The V gene's germline CDR1 is SGHTS and CDR2 YDEGEE. CDR3 DNA: TGTGCCAGCAGCTTTGATGGGGACAGGGCGACTGAAGCTTTCTTT. It is translated as CASSFDGDRATEAFF.

About this clone itself: One end of the junction is discordant with germline, which a read error may explain. This sequence joins TRBV5-1 and TRBJ2-5, with D perhaps TRBD1 (5 bases). The CDR3 is 13 residues long. Per germline, CDR1 SGHRS and CDR2 YFSETQ. The CDR3 is CASSLQDKETKYF. The CDR3 nucleotides are TGCGCCAGCAGCTTGCAGGACAAAGAGACCAAGTACTTC.

This clone was picked up many times. The chain is built from TRBV2 and TRBJ2-5; no firm D call. Germline V CDR1 and CDR2: SNHLY, FYNNEI. This CDR3 is 10 amino acids long. V was pared by 9 bases and J by 4 bases, with 6 bases between. The chain's CDR3 is CARAGETQYF. For the CDR3, the DNA is TGTGCCAGGGCCGGAGAGACCCAGTACTTC.

A remark on this clone: It may be a read error: a sequence one base away is much more abundant. Other DNA sequences from this sample encode an identical CDR3 as well. V gene TRBV19 combines with J gene TRBJ1-5, with D possibly being TRBD1 (5 bases). CDR1 is LNHDA, CDR2 SQIVND, per germline (reference sequence). The V end was cut by 4 bases, the J end by 4 bases, with 14 bases between. This CDR3 is built from 15 residues. The DNA for the CDR3 is TGTGCCAGTAGTACCCCTGGGGCCCGTAATCAGCCCCAGCATTTT. Protein sequence: CASSTPGARNQPQHF.

In its sample, this clone was seen many times. The chain joins TRBV2 to TRBJ2-3, with unresolved D. V lost 0 bases and J 6 bases, leaving 13 bases between the germline ends. Germline V gene lookup returns CDR1 SNHLY and CDR2 FYNNEI. The CDR3 length is 15 residues. DNA of the CDR3: TGTGCCAGCAGTGAAGCGCAAGGGTACCGGGATACGCAGTATTTT. This codes for CASSEAQGYRDTQYF.